What follows is one TCR beta chain and its context. Its cognate antigen is unknown. Looked up from germline, CDR1 is SGHTA and CDR2 is FQGNSA. Trimming pared 3 bases from V and 5 bases from J, leaving 16 bases between. This CDR3 is 16 amino acids long. The sample belongs to a study of T-cell memory formation after mild COVID-19. The study, taken as a whole, reports: Shrinking CD4+ clones resided mostly in CM and EM, and CD8+ ones in EMRA.

TCRdb reanalysed the 5' RACE reads using MiXCR and keeps one entry per CDR3 protein. The data contain some 340,000 distinct CDR3 sequences, approximately 12% of them seen just once; the ten biggest clones take up about 22%. This TCR derives from a man between 18 and 29 years old who had mild COVID-19 (a few samples of this study predate the infection). Cell type and time point are not known. This sequence joins TRBV7-2 and TRBJ1-4; D possibly corresponds to TRBD1 (5 bases). Sequencing input: PBMCs or a T cell subset sorted from them (not recorded which). CDR3 amino acids: CASSFTGSGTNEKLFF. The CDR3 nucleotides are TGTGCCAGCAGCTTTACCGGATCCGGGACCAATGAAAAACTGTTTTTT.